The T cell receptor beta chain under discussion was sequenced for a study of metastatic and nonmetastatic thyroid tumors. V lost 0 bases to trimming and J lost 3 bases, with 7 bases between them. Germline V gene data show CDR1 as SGHDT and CDR2 as YYEEEE. This CDR3 is 13 amino acids long. TCRdb reprocessed the PCR reads via MiXCR. The table has approximately 44,000 clones, 28% seen once; the top ten hold nearly 10%. Many counts were recorded for this clone. Other nucleotide sequences in the sample specify the same CDR3. There were no patients who had received any treatment before thyroid surgery. The chain uses TRBV5-6 and TRBJ2-7; D is undetermined. The sequence was obtained from a male donor with papillary thyroid cancer or a benign thyroid nodule (not recorded which). Some clones in this sample may be carry-over from other donors' samples. Sequenced material: blood. The CDR3 region is CASSLAGHYEQYF. As DNA, the CDR3 is TGTGCCAGCAGCTTGGCGGGCCACTACGAGCAGTACTTC.